This T cell receptor beta chain comes out of a study of blood T cell repertoires in COVID-19. At the level of the study: The United States, Italy and Spain provided the acute and convalescent COVID-19 samples. Sample material is recorded as cDNA or gDNA derived from T cells, B-cell-depleted T cells, or PBMCs.

Original analysis: Amplification from reference gene primers served as the basis for estimated nucleated cell counts. TCRdb's table, derived via immunoSEQ multiplex PCR, lists solely in-frame clones and lacks some. V, J and clone size are taken as reported in that table, and D and trimming were inferred from the DNA itself. The sample includes 150,000 to 200,000 clones, roughly 77% of them seen just once. This clone was counted many times. V shed 11 bases and J 3 bases; nucleotides not matched to a gene: 4. Looked up from germline, CDR1 is LGHNT and CDR2 is FRNRAP. The CDR3 has 12 amino acids. The origin of this receptor is an older man with active or convalescent COVID-19. Sequencing input: peripheral blood. The chain couples TRBV12-5 to TRBJ2-3, with 8 bases aligning to TRBD2. CDR3 bases: TGTGCTTGTAGCGGGACGACAGATACGCAGTATTTT. This translates into CACSGTTDTQYF.